The sequence of this TCR beta chain was determined in a study of blood T cell repertoires in COVID-19. Recruitment covered about two dozen US areas and drew participants whose ages spanned about 18 to 100 years. There are a few counts of this clone. Per the authors' pipeline: Amplification with reference gene primers provided the estimates of nucleated cell counts. Here immunoSEQ multiplex PCR was the method, and the copy in TCRdb shows in-frame clones only, minus some. That table furnishes V, J and clone size, whereas the DNA furnished D and trimming. This table has some 200,000 clones, just over 85% appearing once. The receptor was derived from a woman aged 40 to 50 with acute COVID-19. The sequencing input was PBMCs or T cells enriched from blood (not recorded which).

CDR3 region: CASSRTGAGTEAFF. CDR3 nucleotides: TGTGCCAGCAGCCGGACAGGGGCGGGGACTGAAGCTTTCTTT. This chain joins TRBV4-2 and TRBJ1-1, with 9 bases fitting TRBD1. With V trimmed by 4 bases and J by 5 bases, 5 bases remained unmatched. The CDR3 extends over 14 amino acids. Per the germline V gene, CDR1 is LGHNA and CDR2 is YNFKEQ.